This T cell receptor beta chain was retrieved from a study of vaccination effects on CD4 cells after COVID-19 (dated by TCRdb to 2022 to 2024). General notes on the study: In the ViraFEST assay, PBMC were stimulated with viral peptide pools, and antigen-specific CD4+ T cell clonotypes were then identified by expansion using TCR sequencing. Samples were taken from three convalescent patients early (day +14) and late (day +241, +227, +161 respectively) after vaccination. Post-vaccine samples across the study were collected a median of 72 days after the second dose, with a range of 14 to 241. Two million PBMC per well were cultured with approximately 10 ug/ml peptides in IMDM containing approximately 4.5% human AB serum, about 9.7 IU/ml IL-2 and gentamicin. In both COVID-19 convalescent patients and infection-naive vaccine recipients, the study compared SARS-CoV-2 spike-specific CD4+ TCR repertoires from before mRNA vaccination with those from after it. Altogether, nine to ten COVID-19 convalescent patients and a few SARS-CoV-2-naive healthy vaccine recipients made up the full study. Cultures from other donors in the study were sequenced with the Oncomine TCR Beta short-read assay on an Illumina iSeq 100.

The library relied on the immunoSEQ multiplex PCR assay. DNA from the cultured, isolated CD4+ T cells was subjected to TCR beta CDR3 sequencing. The paper's data handling went like this. Non-productive TCR sequences were removed, reads were trimmed to the CDR3 region, and CDR3s of at least 7 amino acids were retained. The MANAFEST web app was used to pick out antigen-specific clonotypes by comparing their expansion in peptide wells with that in reference cultures. To count as positive, a clone had to show expansion at FDR<0.05 compared with the reference and with all other wells, an odds ratio above 5, and a frequency above 0.1% in two replicate wells. Cross-reactive clonotypes were defined as significantly expanded in SARS-CoV-2 spike wells and in at least one common cold coronavirus spike condition. CDR3 similarity was assessed by Levenshtein distance using the stringdist R package, and unrooted trees were constructed with ape in R 3.6.1. In its TCRdb copy, this immuneACCESS table keeps in-frame sequences only and misses some clones. Where compared with another copy, unresolved V genes explain less than half of these, and the others have no known cause. V and J calls and clone size are given by that table; D and trimming were obtained from the DNA. This sample is represented by some 31,000 clones; around 80% of them were singletons. Of the sample, about 6.4% falls within the top ten clones.

After about 9 days of culture, CD4+ T cells were isolated with the EasySep CD4+ T cell isolation kit. PCR-confirmed SARS-CoV-2 infection had occurred in convalescent patients between March and December 2020, before the Alpha, Beta and Delta variants emerged in the United States. Participants received two doses of either the BNT162b2 or the mRNA-1273 mRNA SARS-CoV-2 vaccine. Half of the culture medium was replaced with fresh IL-2-containing medium on days 3 and 7. Each peptide stimulation condition was cultured in triplicate wells unless otherwise noted. PBMC were separated from whole blood using Ficoll-Paque Plus gradient centrifugation and were then either cryopreserved at -140C or used fresh. The QIAamp micro DNA kit was used to extract genomic DNA from the cultured CD4+ T cells. Regarding this clone: Its recognized antigen is unknown. Qualities for individual bases were not recorded, and no much larger clone is one base off.

What the study reported, not specific to this receptor: Limitations of the study were the small number of convalescent patients and the absence of early post-infection timepoints. Marked clonal contraction was observed in both infection-induced and vaccine-induced clones at late post-vaccination timepoints, consistent with waning T cell responses. In convalescent patients, the post-vaccine spike-reactive repertoire consisted mainly of new vaccine-induced clones, largely distinct from infection-induced clones.

This material consisted of CD4+ T cells from PBMCs cultured without peptide, taken after COVID-19 vaccination. This sequence was found in a human donor who had a prior SARS-CoV-2 infection.

The nucleotide sequence is TGTGCCAGCAGCTTATCCTCAGCGGGGGGGCGTACGCAGTATTTT. Translated, it reads CASSLSSAGGRTQYF. The rearrangement combines TRBV7-3 with TRBJ2-3; TRBD2 aligns with 10 central bases. From its cysteine to its phenylalanine, the CDR3 spans 15 amino acids. CDR3 DNA only is kept here, 45 bases in frame from base 1. For CDR1 and CDR2, the germline V gene lists SGHTA and FQGTGA. V lost 2 bases and J lost 8 bases, and the count of bases not matched to a germline gene is 7.